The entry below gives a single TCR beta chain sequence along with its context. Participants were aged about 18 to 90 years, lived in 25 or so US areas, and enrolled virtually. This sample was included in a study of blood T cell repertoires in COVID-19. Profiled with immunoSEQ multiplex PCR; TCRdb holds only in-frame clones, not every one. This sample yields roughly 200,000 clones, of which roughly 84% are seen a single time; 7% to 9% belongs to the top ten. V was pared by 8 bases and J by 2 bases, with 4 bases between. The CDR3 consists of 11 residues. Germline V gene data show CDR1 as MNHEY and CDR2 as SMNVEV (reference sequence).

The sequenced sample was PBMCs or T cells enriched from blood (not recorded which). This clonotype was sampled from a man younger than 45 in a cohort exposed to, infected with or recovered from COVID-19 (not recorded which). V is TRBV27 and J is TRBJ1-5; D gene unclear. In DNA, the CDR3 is TGTGCCAGCGGAGGCAATCAGCCCCAGCATTTT. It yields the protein CASGGNQPQHF.